The T cell receptor (beta chain) described here comes from a study of blood T cell repertoires in COVID-19. Background on the study: Both acute and convalescent COVID-19 samples were obtained from the United States, Italy and Spain. The cDNA or gDNA used as material had been derived from T cells, B-cell-depleted T cells, or PBMCs.

Original handling: Counts of nucleated cells, estimated from reference gene primer amplification, were obtained. Clones were read by immunoSEQ multiplex PCR, and TCRdb kept only the in-frame ones, dropping some. V and J calls and clone size are given by that table; D and trimming were obtained from the DNA. In the table there are more than 95,000 clones, around 84% of which are singletons. From germline, CDR1 is MGHDK and CDR2 SYGVNS. The CDR3 loop spans 16 amino acids. J gave up 9 bases and V 2 bases, and 10 bases lay outside the gene matches. This clonotype was obtained from a man between 60 and 70 years old with acute or convalescent COVID-19. The V call is TRBV25-1, the J call TRBJ2-1, with 10 bases aligning to TRBD2. Specimen: peripheral blood. CDR3 sequence: CASSEGASGSLGEQFF. For the CDR3, the DNA is TGTGCCAGCAGTGAAGGCGCTAGCGGGAGTCTTGGTGAGCAGTTCTTC.